These 22 T cell receptor beta chains share one sample of origin, sequenced in a study of cytomegalovirus exposure and HLA in healthy donors. The PCR contained 60 Vbeta and 13 Jbeta primers. Here immunoSEQ multiplex PCR was the method, and the copy in TCRdb shows in-frame clones only, minus some. The sample holds more than 85,000 clones; around 84% are singletons and the top ten take more than 0.95%. Specimen: PBMCs. These receptors all come from a woman aged 18 to 35 in good health and CMV-seronegative.

This chain uses TRBV6-5 with TRBJ2-2; maybe TRBD2 (5 bases). The germline gives CDR1 MNHEY, CDR2 SVGAGI. Trimming stripped 0 bases from V and 5 bases from J, with 13 bases between. The CDR3 covers 16 residues. CDR3 loop: CASSYSRPPGTGELFF. The DNA of the CDR3 is TGTGCCAGCAGTTACTCCAGACCCCCGGGGACCGGGGAGCTGTTTTTT.

The CDR3 loop reads CASSLGALAGEIYEQYF. CDR3 bases: TGTGCCAGCAGCTTGGGAGCACTAGCGGGAGAGATCTACGAGCAGTACTTC. The chain combines TRBV5-4 with TRBJ2-7, with 11 positions matching TRBD2. The CDR3 runs 17 residues. The V gene end was trimmed by 0 bases and the J gene end by 3 bases; junction bases not matched to a gene: 8. Germline assignment: CDR1 SGHNT and CDR2 YYREEE (reference sequence).

This chain connects TRBV18 to TRBJ1-5; TRBD1 is a possible D gene (5 bases). The V gene's germline CDR1 is KGHSH and CDR2 LQKENI. The V end was cut by 5 bases, the J end by 0 bases, with 11 bases between. The CDR3 runs 15 residues. The CDR3 DNA reads TGTGCCAGCTCAAATCAGGGATATAGCAATCAGCCCCAGCATTTT. It translates to CASSNQGYSNQPQHF. Based on the CDR3 plus reference TRBV18 and TRBJ1-5, the full variable domain is NAGVMQNPRHLVRRRGQEARLRCSPMKGHSHVYWYRQLPEEGLKFMVYLQKENIIDESGMPKERFSAEFPKEGPSILRIQQVVRGDSAAYFCASSNQGYSNQPQHFGDGTRLSIL.

The chain combines TRBV11-2 with TRBJ2-2, with 7 bases lining up with TRBD1. CDR3 length equals 17 residues. CDR1 and CDR2 (germline): SGHAT, FQNNGV. Trimming cost V 5 bases and J 3 bases; bases outside gene matches: 12. CDR3 coding DNA: TGTGCCAGCAGCCCCCAGACAGGGAGCCCCGACACCGGGGAGCTGTTTTTT. Protein sequence: CASSPQTGSPDTGELFF.

The rearrangement links TRBV7-5 to TRBJ1-5; the table's D gene call, TRBD1, was not cross checked with the DNA. TRBV7-5 is noted as a pseudogene. This CDR3 comprises 16 residues. CDR3 amino acids: CARSPRGRVSNQPQHF. Here the CDR3 DNA reads TGTGCCAGAAGTCCAAGGGGCAGGGTTAGCAATCAGCCCCAGCATTTT.

V gene TRBV7-9 combines with J gene TRBJ2-5; a possible D gene is TRBD2 (6 bases). The CDR3 spans 14 residues. The germline V gene has CDR1 SEHNR and CDR2 FQNEAQ (reference sequence). V lost 1 base and J 7 bases, leaving 13 bases between the germline ends. The CDR3 is CASSLGASRGTQYF. In DNA form, the CDR3 reads TGTGCCAGCAGCTTAGGGGCCTCGCGGGGGACCCAGTACTTC.

This chain connects TRBV7-9 to TRBJ2-7, with 8 positions matching TRBD1. From germline, CDR1 is SEHNR and CDR2 FQNEAQ (reference sequence). V dropped 5 bases and J dropped 3; count of bases not matched to a gene: 6. CDR3 length: 14 amino acids. This chain's CDR3 is CASSRPGTGYEQYF. CDR3 in DNA: TGTGCCAGCAGCCGACCCGGGACAGGCTACGAGCAGTACTTC.

The chain employs TRBV10-3 and TRBJ1-5, with 7 bases identical to TRBD1. The CDR3 spans 17 residues. The J segment lost 2 bases and the V segment lost 0 bases, leaving 7 bases of the junction unmatched. Looked up from germline, CDR1 is ENHRY and CDR2 is SYGVKD. In nucleotides, the CDR3 is TGTGCCATCAGTGAGTCAGGGCGACAGGGACGCAATCAGCCCCAGCATTTT. Translating it yields CAISESGRQGRNQPQHF.

The chain joins TRBV2 to TRBJ2-7; D ambiguous. Trimming removed 6 bases at V and 7 bases at J, with 19 bases between. In germline, CDR1 is SNHLY, CDR2 FYNNEI. This CDR3 comprises 14 residues. The CDR3 DNA reads TGTGCCAGCAGGGCGTCCGTTTTTGCGCGGGAGCAGTACTTC. As protein: CASRASVFAREQYF.

In DNA, the CDR3 is TGTGCCAGCAGCCCGGGACTAGCGCGAGATACGCAGTATTTT. This codes for CASSPGLARDTQYF. The chain uses TRBV7-3 and TRBJ2-3, with TRBD2 matching 10 bases. V gave up 5 bases and J gave up 5 bases; unmatched junction bases: 4. There are 14 residues in the CDR3. Germline CDR1 reads SGHTA; CDR2 reads FQGTGA.

The J gene is TRBJ1-6, the V gene TRBV19; unclear D gene. There are 17 residues in the CDR3. V was trimmed by 4 bases and J by 0 bases, leaving 13 bases between them. Germline V gene data show CDR1 as LNHDA and CDR2 as SQIVND (reference sequence). CDR3 amino acids: CASSTREVSSYNSPLHF. Here the CDR3 DNA reads TGTGCCAGTAGTACTAGGGAGGTTAGCTCCTATAATTCACCCCTCCACTTT.

Concerning this clone: A junction end diverges from the germline sequence, so it may reflect a read error. V is TRBV7-3 and J is TRBJ1-1; D possibly corresponds to TRBD1 (5 bases). Per the germline V gene, CDR1 is SGHTA and CDR2 is FQGTGA. The CDR3 is 13 residues long. The CDR3 DNA follows: TGTGCCAACAGCTTATGGACAAACACTGAAGCTTTCTTT. Amino acids: CANSLWTNTEAFF.

This clone was found once. This chain links TRBV7-8 with TRBJ1-5; tentatively, D is TRBD1 (5 bases). V gave up 1 base and J gave up 4 bases, with 14 bases separating them. Germline V lookup: CDR1 SGHVS, CDR2 FQNEAQ. The CDR3 spans 16 residues. CDR3 in DNA: TGTGCCAGCAGCTTAGTTGTAAGGGCAGGGAATCAGCCCCAGCATTTT. Its protein is CASSLVVRAGNQPQHF.

This rearrangement joins TRBV5-5 to TRBJ2-7; D gene uncertain. Looked up from germline, CDR1 is SGHKS and CDR2 is YYEKEE (reference sequence). V was cut by 0 bases and J by 2 bases, with 9 bases left in between. This CDR3 is built from 14 residues. CDR3 sequence reads: CASSLVAGAYEQYF. The CDR3 DNA sequence: TGTGCCAGCAGCTTGGTGGCAGGCGCCTACGAGCAGTACTTC.

V usage is TRBV19 and J usage is TRBJ2-3; the D gene is possibly TRBD1 (6 bases). Trimming took off 4 bases at V and 4 bases at J, with 12 bases between the two ends. Germline-derived CDR1 and CDR2 are LNHDA and SQIVND (reference sequence). The CDR3 spans 14 residues. CDR3 loop: CASSRGQGPDTQYF. CDR3 DNA sequence: TGTGCCAGTAGTAGGGGGCAGGGCCCAGATACGCAGTATTTT.

This chain joins TRBV5-1 and TRBJ1-6; D is perhaps TRBD1 (6 bases). V lost 1 base and J lost 5, with 10 bases in between. The CDR3 runs to 15 residues. Germline CDR1 SGHRS, CDR2 YFSETQ. DNA for the CDR3: TGCGCCAGCAGCTTGATGGACAGCAATAATTCACCCCTCCACTTT. Amino acid sequence: CASSLMDSNNSPLHF.

The CDR3 is CASSSRQGVPNEQFF. The CDR3 DNA reads as TGTGCCAGCAGCTCCCGACAGGGCGTCCCCAATGAGCAGTTCTTC. V and J are TRBV13 and TRBJ2-1; 7 bases line up with TRBD1. V shed 4 bases and J 6 bases; nucleotides not matched to a gene: 9. This CDR3 contains 15 residues. Germline V lookup: CDR1 PRHDT, CDR2 FYEKMQ (reference sequence).

V and J are TRBV29-1 and TRBJ2-3, with D possibly being TRBD2 (6 bases). CDR3 size: 15 residues. Germline V lookup: CDR1 SQVTM, CDR2 ANQGSEA. Trimming removed 3 bases at V and 1 base at J, with 14 bases between. CDR3 sequence: CSVESGTQRTDTQYF. DNA of the CDR3: TGCAGCGTTGAGTCCGGGACTCAACGCACAGATACGCAGTATTTT.

This clone was seen just once. J is TRBJ1-4 and V is TRBV28; no clear D gene. The V gene's germline CDR1 is MDHEN and CDR2 SYDVKM. The CDR3 length is 14 residues. The V and J ends lost 3 bases and 8 bases respectively, with 13 bases between them. The CDR3 reads CASSFVDRREKLFF. The CDR3 DNA follows: TGTGCCAGCAGTTTCGTGGATAGGCGGGAAAAACTGTTTTTT.

V gene TRBV2 combines with J gene TRBJ1-4; a possible D gene is TRBD1 (6 bases). Trimming took off 6 bases at V and 3 bases at J, with 11 bases between the two ends. This CDR3 comprises 14 residues. Germline lookup yields CDR1 SNHLY and CDR2 FYNNEI. The CDR3 coding sequence is TGTGCCAGCAGAGACCAGGGGTCTAATGAAAAACTGTTTTTT. It yields the protein CASRDQGSNEKLFF.

The chain joins TRBV28 to TRBJ2-2, with D perhaps TRBD2 (6 bases). From germline, CDR1 is MDHEN and CDR2 SYDVKM. The V end lost 3 bases, the J end lost 5 bases, and 10 bases lay between the germline ends. The CDR3 is 14 amino acids. The CDR3 here is CASSFLGGTGELFF. The CDR3 region has the DNA TGTGCCAGCAGTTTCCTAGGAGGGACCGGGGAGCTGTTTTTT.

The gene calls are TRBV5-4 and TRBJ1-2; 7 bases align to TRBD1. J was trimmed by 4 bases and V by 2 bases; bases with no gene match: 8. Germline V gene sequence: CDR1 SGHNT, CDR2 YYREEE (reference sequence). The CDR3 totals 15 residues. This chain's CDR3 is CASSLDRVTLYGYTF. DNA for the CDR3: TGTGCCAGCAGCTTAGACAGGGTGACCCTCTATGGCTACACCTTC.